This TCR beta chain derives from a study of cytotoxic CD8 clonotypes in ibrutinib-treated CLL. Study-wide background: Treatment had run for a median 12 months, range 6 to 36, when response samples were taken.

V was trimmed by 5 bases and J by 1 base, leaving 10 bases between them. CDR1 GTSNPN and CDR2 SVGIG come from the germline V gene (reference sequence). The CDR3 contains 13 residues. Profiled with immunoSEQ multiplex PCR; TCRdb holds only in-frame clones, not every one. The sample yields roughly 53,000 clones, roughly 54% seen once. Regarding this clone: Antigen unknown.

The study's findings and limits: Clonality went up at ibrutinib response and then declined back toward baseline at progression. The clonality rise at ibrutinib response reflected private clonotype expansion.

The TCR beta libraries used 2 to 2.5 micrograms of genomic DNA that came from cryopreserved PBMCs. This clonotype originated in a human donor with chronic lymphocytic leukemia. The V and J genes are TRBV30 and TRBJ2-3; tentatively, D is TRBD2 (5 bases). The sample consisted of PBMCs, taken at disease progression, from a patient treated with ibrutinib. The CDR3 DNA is TGTGCCTGGGCAAACGGGGGCACAGATACGCAGTATTTT. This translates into CAWANGGTDTQYF.